These 11 T cell receptor beta chains were sequenced from one sample in a study of T cell responses to AZD1222 COVID-19 vaccine. The table came from immunoSEQ multiplex PCR; TCRdb's copy has only in-frame clones and leaves some out. The sample carries some 96,000 clones, about 90% recorded once. The specimen was peripheral blood, collected 28 days after the second AZD1222 dose. The receptors come from an adult who received the AZD1222 COVID-19 vaccine.

The gene calls are TRBV5-1 and TRBJ2-7; 9 positions agree with TRBD2. The CDR3 is made up of 13 amino acids. V was pared by 1 base and J by 7 bases, with 3 bases of the junction left unmatched. Per germline, CDR1 SGHRS and CDR2 YFSETQ. The DNA for the CDR3 is TGCGCCAGCAGCTTGATTCTAGCGGGGGAGCAGTACTTC. This sequence encodes CASSLILAGEQYF.

The chain combines TRBV30 with TRBJ1-5; 9 bases map to TRBD1. The CDR3 runs to 15 residues. Germline V CDR1 and CDR2: GTSNPN, SVGIG (reference sequence). Trimming cost V 3 bases and J 3 bases; bases outside gene matches: 6. CDR3 nucleotide sequence: TGTGCCTGGAGAGGCCGGGACAGGGCCAATCAGCCCCAGCATTTT. Translation gives CAWRGRDRANQPQHF.

In regard to this clone: The sample holds other DNA sequences that translate to the same CDR3. CDR3 loop: CASSLDRANTGELFF. As DNA, the CDR3 is TGCGCCAGCAGCTTGGACAGAGCGAACACCGGGGAGCTGTTTTTT. The gene calls are TRBV5-1 and TRBJ2-2; D is ambiguous. Germline V gene sequence: CDR1 SGHRS, CDR2 YFSETQ. The V end lost 0 bases, the J end lost 0 bases, and 6 bases lay between the germline ends. The CDR3 covers 15 residues.

This chain links TRBV28 with TRBJ1-1; the D is unclear. Germline assignment: CDR1 MDHEN and CDR2 SYDVKM. V was trimmed by 1 base and J by 3 bases, leaving 9 bases between them. This CDR3 is 14 amino acids long. The CDR3 sequence: CASSLLSGYTEAFF. In DNA form, the CDR3 reads TGTGCCAGCAGTTTATTGTCGGGGTACACTGAAGCTTTCTTT.

This clone was counted a single time. J is TRBJ2-7 and V is TRBV7-2; D unclear. The germline V gene encodes CDR1 SGHTA and CDR2 FQGNSA. Between the trimmed V and J ends, which lost 1 base and 2 bases, there was a span of 9 bases. The CDR3 is 14 amino acids. This CDR3 is CASSLGTKPYEQYF. The DNA of the CDR3 is TGTGCCAGCAGCTTAGGAACAAAGCCCTACGAGCAGTACTTC. Complete variable domain (other parts from reference TRBV7-2 and TRBJ2-7): GAGVSQSPSNKVTEKGKDVELRCDPISGHTALYWYRQSLGQGLEFLIYFQGNSAPDKSGLPSDRFSAERTGGSVSTLTIQRTQQEDSAVYLCASSLGTKPYEQYFGPGTRLTVT.

The chain is built from TRBV18 and TRBJ1-4; 7 nucleotides line up with TRBD1. There are 13 residues in the CDR3. CDR1 KGHSH and CDR2 LQKENI come from the germline V gene. The J segment lost 11 bases and the V segment lost 5 bases, leaving 8 bases of the junction unmatched. This CDR3 reads CASSSGGEGKLFF. CDR3 DNA sequence: TGTGCCAGCTCATCAGGGGGAGAAGGGAAACTGTTTTTT.

The chain employs TRBV9 and TRBJ1-1; D unresolved. The CDR3 length is 15 residues. CDR1 and CDR2 (germline): SGDLS, YYNGEE. V was pared by 0 bases and J by 1 base, with 10 bases between. This CDR3 reads CASSVGPGKNTEAFF. For the CDR3, the DNA is TGTGCCAGCAGCGTAGGCCCCGGAAAGAACACTGAAGCTTTCTTT.

A single count supports this clone. The CDR3 bases are TGCAGTGCTAGTTGGATAGCGAAAGAAAAACTGTTTTTT. It translates to CSASWIAKEKLFF. The chain couples TRBV20-1 to TRBJ1-4; no definite D call. V was cut by 3 bases and J by 8 bases, with 13 bases left in between. CDR1 and CDR2 from the germline V gene are DFQATT and SNEGSKA (reference sequence). This CDR3 region has 13 residues.

This sequence joins TRBV7-6 and TRBJ2-3, with 8 nucleotides matching TRBD2. The V gene's germline CDR1 is SGHVS and CDR2 FNYEAQ. With 8 bases clipped from V and 5 bases from J, the junction kept 6 bases outside the gene matches. CDR3 length: 13 amino acids. DNA of the CDR3: TGTGCCAGCTCGGGAGGGTTCTTAGATACGCAGTATTTT. Protein sequence: CASSGGFLDTQYF.

The gene calls are TRBV3-1 (or the pseudogene TRBV3-2) and TRBJ1-2, with D unresolved. The CDR3 spans 13 residues. CDR1 and CDR2 (germline): LGHDT, YNNKEL (reference sequence). Trimming stripped 4 bases from V and 6 bases from J, with 12 bases between. The DNA for the CDR3 is TGTGCCAGCAGCCTTGCGAGGGCTCATGGCTACACCTTC. It translates to CASSLARAHGYTF.

V and J are TRBV29-1 and TRBJ1-1; 7 bases map to TRBD1. V lost 8 bases to trimming and J lost 2 bases; unmatched junction nucleotides: 8. This CDR3 spans 13 amino acids. CDR1 is SQVTM, CDR2 ANQGSEA, per germline. This CDR3 is CSIRTGGNTEAFF. CDR3 in DNA: TGCAGCATACGGACAGGAGGAAACACTGAAGCTTTCTTT.